The 5 T cell receptor beta chains listed next were all sequenced from one sample in a study of graft-versus-host responses after intestinal transplantation. Profiled with immunoSEQ multiplex PCR; TCRdb holds only in-frame clones, not every one. The table records some 130,000 clones, 85% to 95% of them present only once. Their antigens are not known. Sample: unstimulated CD4+ T cells sorted from spleen or lymph node cells, taken before intestinal transplant. The source of these receptors is a human donor who received an intestinal transplant.

The rearrangement joins TRBV10-3 to TRBJ2-3; TRBD2 matches 10 bases. V trimming: 6 bases; J trimming: 0 bases; junction bases outside the gene matches: 3. The CDR3 contains 15 residues. The germline V gene has CDR1 ENHRY and CDR2 SYGVKD. This CDR3 is CAISRTSGSTDTQYF. The DNA for the CDR3 is TGTGCCATCAGCCGGACTAGCGGAAGCACAGATACGCAGTATTTT.

V gene TRBV6-1 combines with J gene TRBJ1-3; D gene unclear. This CDR3 contains 14 residues. CDR1 is MNHNS, CDR2 SASEGT, per germline. Trimming removed 6 bases from V and 2 bases from J, with 11 bases in between. CDR3 sequence reads: CASSSRTAGNTIYF. The DNA for the CDR3 is TGTGCCAGCAGCTCTAGGACGGCTGGAAACACCATATATTTT.

The rearrangement links TRBV10-3 to TRBJ2-7; D is perhaps TRBD1 or TRBD2 (5 bases each). The CDR3 has 13 residues. The germline gives CDR1 ENHRY, CDR2 SYGVKD. The ends were cut back, 11 bases at V and 0 bases at J, with 14 bases in the middle. The CDR3 DNA follows: TGTGCCGGGGCTTCGGGAAGCTCCTACGAGCAGTACTTC. Protein: CAGASGSSYEQYF.

This clone was detected once. The chain uses TRBV5-1 and TRBJ2-1; 9 bases map to TRBD1. This CDR3 is 19 amino acids long. V was pared by 5 bases and J by 0 bases, with 15 bases of the junction left unmatched. CDR1 and CDR2 (germline): SGHRS, YFSETQ. CDR3 region: CASRNPGQGDLGSYNEQFF. CDR3 coding DNA: TGCGCCAGCAGGAATCCGGGACAGGGTGATTTAGGCTCCTACAATGAGCAGTTCTTC.

The chain links TRBV6-5 to TRBJ2-7; D is perhaps TRBD2 (6 bases). Trimming removed 7 bases at V and 2 bases at J, with 12 bases between. This CDR3 has 13 amino acids. Germline values: CDR1 MNHEY, CDR2 SVGAGI. The CDR3 protein is CASKGLRAYEQYF. The CDR3 coding sequence is TGTGCCAGCAAGGGACTGCGTGCCTACGAGCAGTACTTC.